Listed below are T cell receptor beta chains from one sample, sequenced in a study of memory CD4+ T cells and cytomegalovirus serostatus. This table comes from immunoSEQ multiplex PCR, and its TCRdb copy is limited to in-frame clones, with some not included. The sample shows 46,000 or so clones, 78% of them seen only once. Sequencing was performed on memory CD4+ T cells from blood. The receptors originated from an adult in good health and CMV-seronegative. CDR3s include the opening cysteine and the closing phenylalanine or tryptophan. D genes are given only for firm matches. Clone size is stated in some rows and not others, as once, few, many or a class when expanded.

d_call,clone_size,j_call,v_call,cdr3_aa,cdr3_nt
TRBD1,.,TRBJ2-4,TRBV5-1,CASSLGVTGTEENIQYF,TGCGCCAGCAGCTTAGGGGTCACGGGGACAGAGGAAAACATTCAGTACTTC
TRBD1,few,TRBJ1-6,TRBV6-5,CASSRGQGTYSPLHF,TGTGCCAGCAGTCGAGGACAGGGGACCTATTCACCCCTCCACTTT
TRBD1,.,TRBJ2-1,TRBV7-8,CASSTGQAFNEQFF,TGTGCCAGCAGCACGGGACAGGCGTTTAATGAGCAGTTCTTC
.,.,TRBJ1-5,TRBV2,CASSKQGFSNQPQHF,TGTGCCAGCAGTAAACAGGGCTTTAGCAATCAGCCCCAGCATTTT
.,.,TRBJ2-1,TRBV6-5,CASSYSTRLTEQFF,TGTGCCAGCAGTTACTCGACACGGCTCACGGAGCAGTTCTTC
.,.,TRBJ1-2,TRBV20-1,CSTLFTEGYTF,TGCAGTACCCTATTTACGGAAGGCTACACCTTC
.,few,TRBJ2-5,TRBV15,CATSREAQGMETQYF,TGTGCCACCAGCAGAGAAGCACAAGGGATGGAGACCCAGTACTTC
TRBD1,.,TRBJ1-1,TRBV25-1,CASRQTGGTEAFF,TGTGCCAGCCGACAAACAGGGGGGACTGAAGCTTTCTTT
TRBD1,.,TRBJ2-5,TRBV7-3,CASSLQGASQETQYF,TGTGCCAGCAGCTTACAGGGGGCGAGCCAGGAGACCCAGTACTTC
.,.,TRBJ2-1,TRBV29-1,CSVEGSREQFF,TGCAGCGTTGAGGGCTCCCGTGAGCAGTTCTTC
.,.,TRBJ2-1,TRBV7-2,CASSLGYNEQFF,TGTGCCAGCAGCTTAGGGTACAATGAGCAGTTCTTC
.,.,TRBJ2-4,TRBV6-5,CASSYLPKGAKNIQYF,TGTGCCAGCAGTTACCTTCCTAAGGGCGCCAAAAACATTCAGTACTTC
TRBD1,.,TRBJ1-1,TRBV18,CASSPGQEGAFF,TGTGCCAGCTCACCCGGACAGGAGGGAGCTTTCTTT
.,.,TRBJ2-5,TRBV5-8,CASSIWQETQYF,TGTGCCAGCAGCATTTGGCAAGAGACCCAGTACTTC
TRBD2,once,TRBJ2-3,TRBV5-6,CASSPAGLVADTQYF,TGTGCCAGCAGCCCAGCGGGGTTGGTGGCAGATACGCAGTATTTT
.,.,TRBJ2-3,TRBV7-3,CASSYQAGMGGTQYF,TGTGCCAGCAGCTACCAGGCAGGGATGGGTGGTACGCAGTATTTT
TRBD1,.,TRBJ2-7,TRBV6-5,CASRKDRASYEQYF,TGTGCCAGCAGAAAGGACAGGGCCTCCTACGAGCAGTACTTC
.,medium-sized,TRBJ2-4,TRBV7-2,CASSLGGGQNIQYF,TGTGCCAGCAGCTTAGGGGGGGGACAGAACATTCAGTACTTC
.,few,TRBJ1-2,TRBV19,CASSIGEGYYGYTF,TGTGCCAGTAGTATAGGAGAAGGATACTATGGCTACACCTTC
TRBD1,.,TRBJ2-2,TRBV7-6,CASSLEGQGSGELFF,TGTGCCAGCAGCTTAGAGGGACAGGGGTCCGGGGAGCTGTTTTTT
.,few,TRBJ1-1,TRBV30,CATLATLWAEAFF,TGTGCCACTCTAGCAACCCTCTGGGCTGAAGCTTTCTTT
TRBD1,.,TRBJ1-6,TRBV11-2,CASSFTDRGESPLHF,TGTGCCAGCAGCTTCACGGACAGGGGAGAATCACCCCTCCACTTT
.,.,TRBJ1-2,TRBV28,CASSQQGHWGGYTF,TGTGCCAGCAGCCAACAGGGCCATTGGGGTGGCTACACCTTC
TRBD2,.,TRBJ2-7,TRBV4-2,CASSQDGGLAGTGEQYF,TGTGCCAGCAGCCAAGATGGTGGACTAGCGGGGACGGGGGAGCAGTACTTC
TRBD1,.,TRBJ2-7,TRBV5-1,CASSRQGASYEQYF,TGCGCCAGCAGCCGACAGGGGGCCTCCTACGAGCAGTACTTC
TRBD1,.,TRBJ1-2,TRBV7-3,CASSLRGSGGLANYGYTF,TGTGCCAGCAGCTTAAGGGGTTCAGGGGGCCTGGCGAACTATGGCTACACCTTC
TRBD1,.,TRBJ1-1,TRBV7-9,CASSLGTTGLNTEAFF,TGTGCCAGCAGCCTCGGTACGACAGGGTTGAACACTGAAGCTTTCTTT
TRBD2,few,TRBJ2-2,TRBV4-1,CASSQARTSGDNTGELFF,TGCGCCAGCAGCCAGGCCCGGACTAGCGGGGATAACACCGGGGAGCTGTTTTTT
.,.,TRBJ2-5,TRBV4-3,CASSQDRTQETQYF,TGCGCCAGCAGCCAAGATCGTACCCAAGAGACCCAGTACTTC
.,medium-sized,TRBJ2-7,TRBV28,CASSLLPGDEQYF,TGTGCCAGCAGTTTACTCCCGGGGGACGAGCAGTACTTC
.,.,TRBJ1-1,TRBV28,CASIDSYTEAFF,TGTGCCAGCATCGACAGCTACACTGAAGCTTTCTTT
.,.,TRBJ2-3,TRBV29-1,CSVEDYVGADTQYF,TGCAGCGTTGAAGACTATGTTGGGGCAGATACGCAGTATTTT
.,.,TRBJ2-3,TRBV11-3,CASSLVSSTDTQYF,TGTGCCAGCAGCTTAGTTTCGAGCACAGATACGCAGTATTTT
TRBD1,.,TRBJ1-1,TRBV10-3,CAIRDRGENTEAFF,TGTGCCATCAGGGACAGGGGGGAGAACACTGAAGCTTTCTTT
.,few,TRBJ1-2,TRBV27,CASSRRGPAVGYTF,TGTGCCAGCAGTCGCAGGGGTCCGGCAGTTGGCTACACCTTC
.,.,TRBJ1-4,TRBV7-2,CASSPDPGANEKLFF,TGTGCCAGCAGCCCTGACCCCGGAGCTAATGAAAAACTGTTTTTT
.,.,TRBJ1-2,TRBV18,CASSPRALDSYGYTF,TGTGCCAGCTCCCCCAGGGCCCTGGATTCCTATGGCTACACCTTC
.,.,TRBJ1-6,TRBV30,CAWTSQGNSPLHF,TGTGCCTGGACTTCACAGGGAAATTCACCCCTCCACTTT
.,.,TRBJ1-2,TRBV19,CASSIHLDLNYGYTF,TGTGCCAGTAGTATTCACCTTGACCTGAACTATGGCTACACCTTC
.,few,TRBJ1-1,TRBV7-8,CASSGGVTSLDTEAFF,TGTGCCAGCAGCGGCGGGGTGACCAGTCTCGACACTGAAGCTTTCTTT
TRBD1,.,TRBJ1-5,TRBV6-1,CASRRQGAAEQPQHF,TGTGCCAGCAGGAGACAGGGGGCAGCGGAACAGCCCCAGCATTTT
.,.,TRBJ1-6,TRBV7-6,CASSLAQGDNSPLHF,TGTGCCAGCAGCTTAGCTCAGGGCGATAATTCACCCCTCCACTTT
.,medium-sized,TRBJ1-1,TRBV13,CASSRSREDEAFF,TGTGCCAGCAGCCGATCCCGGGAGGATGAAGCTTTCTTT
.,.,TRBJ2-3,TRBV7-3,CASSLKGLADTQYF,TGTGCCAGCAGCTTAAAAGGGTTGGCAGATACGCAGTATTTT
.,once,TRBJ2-1,TRBV7-9,CASSHGQGVRGNEQFF,TGTGCCAGCAGCCACGGCCAGGGAGTAAGGGGCAATGAGCAGTTCTTC
.,.,TRBJ2-2,TRBV10-2,CASSEGVANTGELFF,TGCGCCAGCAGTGAAGGCGTCGCGAACACCGGGGAGCTGTTTTTT